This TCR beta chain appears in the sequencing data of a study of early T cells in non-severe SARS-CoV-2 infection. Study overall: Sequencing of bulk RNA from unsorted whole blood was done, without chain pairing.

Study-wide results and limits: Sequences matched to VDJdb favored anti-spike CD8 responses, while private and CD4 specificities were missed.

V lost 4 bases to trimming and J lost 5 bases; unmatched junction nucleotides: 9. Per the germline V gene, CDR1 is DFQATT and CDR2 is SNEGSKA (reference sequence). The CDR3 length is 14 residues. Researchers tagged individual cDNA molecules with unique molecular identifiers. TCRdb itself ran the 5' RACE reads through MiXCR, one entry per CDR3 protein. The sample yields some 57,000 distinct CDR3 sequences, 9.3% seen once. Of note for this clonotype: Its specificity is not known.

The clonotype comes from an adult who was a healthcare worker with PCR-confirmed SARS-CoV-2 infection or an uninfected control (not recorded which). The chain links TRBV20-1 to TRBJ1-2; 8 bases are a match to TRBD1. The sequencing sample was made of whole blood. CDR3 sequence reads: CSANNPGGSYGYTF. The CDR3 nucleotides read TGCAGTGCTAATAACCCAGGGGGCAGTTATGGCTACACCTTC.